The 3 T cell receptor beta chains reported below all come from one sample, sequenced in a study of cytomegalovirus exposure and HLA in healthy donors. PCR employed 60 Vbeta and 13 Jbeta primers. Assay: immunoSEQ multiplex PCR; the TCRdb copy retains only in-frame clones and omits some. This repertoire shows 150,000 to 200,000 clones, roughly 80% found once; its top ten account for nearly 8.5%. Specimen: PBMCs. These receptors all stem from a male donor in good health and CMV-seropositive.

The chain employs TRBV7-9 and TRBJ2-7; weak D call: TRBD1 (6 bases). Germline CDR1 SEHNR, CDR2 FQNEAQ (reference sequence). This CDR3 is 16 amino acids long. V lost 1 base and J 5 bases, leaving 18 bases between the germline ends. This CDR3 reads CASSLGLQGPTDEQYF. Written as DNA, the CDR3 is TGTGCCAGCAGCTTAGGGTTACAGGGCCCTACGGACGAGCAGTACTTC. Complete variable domain (other parts from reference TRBV7-9 and TRBJ2-7): DTGVSQNPRHKITKRGQNVTFRCDPISEHNRLYWYRQTLGQGPEFLTYFQNEAQLEKSRLLSDRFSAERPKGSFSTLEIQRTEQGDSAMYLCASSLGLQGPTDEQYFGPGTRLTVT.

V and J are TRBV5-6 and TRBJ1-5; 7 bases line up with TRBD1. The CDR3 contains 14 residues. Germline V gene sequence: CDR1 SGHDT, CDR2 YYEEEE. J was trimmed by 1 base and V by 7 bases; bases with no gene match: 5. CDR3 in amino acids: CASQTGVSNQPQHF. CDR3 nucleotide sequence: TGTGCCAGCCAAACAGGGGTGAGCAATCAGCCCCAGCATTTT.

Here the CDR3 reads CASSVTLPVSPSSYNEQFF. Written as DNA, the CDR3 is TGTGCCAGCAGCGTAACCCTTCCCGTGTCGCCTAGCTCCTACAATGAGCAGTTCTTC. The chain links TRBV9 to TRBJ2-1; D gene unclear. Germline V gives CDR1 SGDLS, CDR2 YYNGEE. The CDR3 is 19 residues long. V lost 1 base and J 0 bases, leaving 20 bases between the germline ends.